This is a list of T cell receptor beta chains from one sample in a study of spatial heterogeneity in lung cancer. TCRdb re-called the 5' RACE reads through MiXCR, storing one row per CDR3 protein. Among roughly 18,000 distinct CDR3 sequences listed, about 10% were seen once. The source was PBMCs, collected at follow-up. The origin of the receptors is a male donor with early-stage non-small cell lung cancer. The CDR3 runs from the conserved cysteine through the conserved F or W. D genes are given only for firm matches. A clone size is listed for some rows: how often the clone was seen (once, few, many), or a class if it is expanded.

clone_size j_call cdr3_length v_call d_call cdr3_nt cdr3_aa
. TRBJ2-1 13 TRBV28 . TGTGCCAGCATTCCAGGCTCCTACAATGAGCAGTTCTTC CASIPGSYNEQFF
. TRBJ2-5 13 TRBV19 . TGTGCCACCATCCTCTGGGGAGAAGAGACCCAGTACTTC CATILWGEETQYF
few TRBJ2-2 15 TRBV12-2 . TGTGCAAGTCGCTCCCCAACAGGTCCCGTGTGGGAGCTGTTTTTT CASRSPTGPVWELFF
many TRBJ2-2 17 TRBV5-1 TRBD2 TGCGCCAGCAGCTTGGAAACAGCGGGAAGTTGGTCGGGGGAGCTGTTTTTT CASSLETAGSWSGELFF
many TRBJ1-5 15 TRBV19 . TGTGCCAGTAGTATCAGCAGCTCAGCCTATCAGCCCCAGCATTTT CASSISSSAYQPQHF
many TRBJ2-3 15 TRBV28 TRBD1 TGTGCCAGCAGTGGGGACAGGGGACCCACAGATACGCAGTATTTT CASSGDRGPTDTQYF
. TRBJ2-1 16 TRBV27 . TGTGCCAGCACCCCGGGGGGCGTGAGCTCCTACAATGAGCAGTTCTTC CASTPGGVSSYNEQFF
once TRBJ1-1 13 TRBV27 . TGTGCCAGCAGAGGGCCCCCCCCAACTGAAGCTTTCTTT CASRGPPPTEAFF
. TRBJ1-4 13 TRBV11-2 . TGTGCCAGCAGCTCGTGGGCTAATGAAAAACTGTTTTTT CASSSWANEKLFF
. TRBJ1-2 12 TRBV18 . TGTGCCAGCTCACCGACGGATAAAGGCTACACCTTC CASSPTDKGYTF